The 29 T cell receptor beta chains below come from one sample, sequenced in a study of cytomegalovirus exposure and HLA in healthy donors. Primers included in the PCR were 60 Vbeta and 13 Jbeta primers. Some clones are missing from TCRdb's copy, which holds only in-frame ones; the method was immunoSEQ multiplex PCR. The data contain approximately 180,000 clones, roughly an eighth of them singletons. Sequencing was performed on PBMCs. The receptors here all came from a man aged 50 to 59 in good health and CMV-seropositive.

J is TRBJ2-3 and V is TRBV4-3; 10 nucleotides match TRBD1. In germline, CDR1 is LGHNA, CDR2 YSLEER. Trimming cost V 1 base and J 3 bases; bases outside gene matches: 1. This CDR3 comprises 15 residues. The CDR3 here is CASSQVGQGTDTQYF. CDR3 nucleotides: TGCGCCAGCAGCCAAGTGGGACAGGGGACAGATACGCAGTATTTT.

This clone was counted only a few times. The chain recombines TRBV6-1 with TRBJ1-2; no clear D gene. The germline V and J ends were trimmed by 6 bases and 8 bases, with 13 bases remaining between them. Germline V CDR1 and CDR2: MNHNS, SASEGT. The CDR3 has 12 amino acids. The CDR3 DNA follows: TGTGCCAGCAGGCCCCAGCGAGAAGGCTACACCTTC. Translation: CASRPQREGYTF.

The chain carries TRBV9 and TRBJ2-7; 9 bases align to TRBD1. After removal of 2 bases from V and 4 bases from J, the junction contained 7 bases not matched to a gene. This CDR3 is built from 15 residues. Looked up from germline, CDR1 is SGDLS and CDR2 is YYNGEE. The CDR3 spells CASSVAGQGKYEQYF. Written as DNA, the CDR3 is TGTGCCAGCAGCGTTGCGGGACAGGGAAAATACGAGCAGTACTTC.

This clone appeared a few times. The chain carries TRBV6-1 and TRBJ1-1; 7 nucleotides match TRBD1. The V segment lost 4 bases and the J segment 0 bases; nucleotides outside the gene matches: 2. Germline V CDR1 and CDR2: MNHNS, SASEGT. The CDR3 consists of 14 residues. The CDR3 DNA is TGTGCCAGCAGTGTGGGACAGCTGAACACTGAAGCTTTCTTT. It translates to CASSVGQLNTEAFF.

This clone occurred a few times. The chain links TRBV7-9 to TRBJ2-2; the match to TRBD1 covers 8 bases. The CDR3 contains 14 residues. Germline CDR1 is SEHNR and CDR2 is FQNEAQ (reference sequence). Trimming removed 5 bases from V and 5 bases from J; junction bases left unmatched: 4. CDR3 in amino acids: CASSPDRGTGELFF. The CDR3 region has the DNA TGTGCCAGCAGCCCCGACAGGGGAACCGGGGAGCTGTTTTTT. Full variable domain (missing parts from reference TRBV7-9 and TRBJ2-2): DTGVSQNPRHKITKRGQNVTFRCDPISEHNRLYWYRQTLGQGPEFLTYFQNEAQLEKSRLLSDRFSAERPKGSFSTLEIQRTEQGDSAMYLCASSPDRGTGELFFGEGSRLTVL.

This clone was counted only a few times. The chain recombines TRBV9 with TRBJ2-7; 7 bases agree with TRBD1. CDR1 and CDR2 from the germline V gene are SGDLS and YYNGEE. This CDR3 has 16 amino acids. Unmatched junction bases numbered 8, after V lost 0 bases and J lost 2 bases. The CDR3 protein is CASSVGVGDSTYEQYF. The CDR3 coding sequence is TGTGCCAGCAGCGTAGGGGTGGGGGACAGTACCTACGAGCAGTACTTC. Supplemented by reference TRBV9 and TRBJ2-7, the full variable domain reads DSGVTQTPKHLITATGQRVTLRCSPRSGDLSVYWYQQSLDQGLQFLIQYYNGEERAKGNILERFSAQQFPDLHSELNLSSLELGDSALYFCASSVGVGDSTYEQYFGPGTRLTVT.

This clone was seen more than once but under ten times. As DNA, the CDR3 is TGTGCCAGCAGCTTATATACGGGAGTGGAGGGCTACACCTTC. It is translated as CASSLYTGVEGYTF. The genes are TRBV7-2 and TRBJ1-2; D not resolved. This CDR3 spans 14 amino acids. Trimming took 2 bases from V and 8 from J, leaving 15 bases between them. Germline loops: CDR1 SGHTA, CDR2 FQGNSA.

This clone was seen a few times. This chain links TRBV9 with TRBJ1-1, with D tentatively TRBD1 (5 bases). Per germline, CDR1 SGDLS and CDR2 YYNGEE. This CDR3 is 16 amino acids long. The V end lost 0 bases, the J end lost 0 bases, and 12 bases lay between the germline ends. The CDR3 region is CASSVATPGMNTEAFF. CDR3 sequence (DNA): TGTGCCAGCAGCGTAGCTACGCCAGGGATGAACACTGAAGCTTTCTTT. Supplemented by reference TRBV9 and TRBJ1-1, the full variable domain reads DSGVTQTPKHLITATGQRVTLRCSPRSGDLSVYWYQQSLDQGLQFLIQYYNGEERAKGNILERFSAQQFPDLHSELNLSSLELGDSALYFCASSVATPGMNTEAFFGQGTRLTVV.

J is TRBJ2-7 and V is TRBV25-1; no reliable D call. The ends were cut back, 0 bases at V and 6 bases at J, with 18 bases in the middle. The CDR3 has 16 residues. Germline loops: CDR1 MGHDK, CDR2 SYGVNS. This CDR3 is CASSEYYPAAQREQYF. The CDR3 coding sequence is TGTGCCAGCAGTGAATACTACCCCGCGGCTCAGCGCGAGCAGTACTTC.

The sample holds a few counts of this clone. The chain joins TRBV30 to TRBJ1-3; D unresolved. The CDR3 has 12 amino acids. V was clipped by 3 bases and J by 7 bases, with 10 bases between them. Germline values: CDR1 GTSNPN, CDR2 SVGIG (reference sequence). The CDR3 DNA reads as TGTGCCTGGAGCCCCCCCGGGAACACCATATATTTT. The encoded protein is CAWSPPGNTIYF.

The V gene is TRBV7-3, the J gene TRBJ2-7, with D perhaps matching TRBD2 (7 bases). V was trimmed by 3 bases and J by 5 bases, leaving 11 bases between them. The CDR3 is 13 residues long. CDR1 and CDR2 (germline): SGHTA, FQGTGA. The CDR3 protein is CASSFRGGDEQYF. Written as DNA, the CDR3 is TGTGCCAGCAGCTTTCGAGGGGGGGACGAGCAGTACTTC. The full variable domain, completed using reference TRBV7-3 and TRBJ2-7, is GAGVSQTPSNKVTEKGKYVELRCDPISGHTALYWYRQSLGQGPEFLIYFQGTGAADDSGLPNDRFFAVRPEGSVSTLKIQRTERGDSAVYLCASSFRGGDEQYFGPGTRLTVT.

This chain connects TRBV30 to TRBJ2-3; 11 bases line up with TRBD2. The V gene end was trimmed by 4 bases and the J gene end by 3 bases; junction bases not matched to a gene: 3. Germline loops: CDR1 GTSNPN, CDR2 SVGIG (reference sequence). This CDR3 region has 14 residues. The CDR3 is CAWTGTSGTDTQYF. Written as DNA, the CDR3 is TGTGCCTGGACCGGGACTAGCGGAACAGATACGCAGTATTTT. The whole variable domain, filled in from reference TRBV30 and TRBJ2-3, reads SQTIHQWPATLVQPVGSPLSLECTVEGTSNPNLYWYRQAAGRGLQLLFYSVGIGQISSEVPQNLSASRPQDRQFILSSKKLLLSDSGFYLCAWTGTSGTDTQYFGPGTRLTVL.

This clone was detected a few times. The chain links TRBV5-6 to TRBJ2-3, with D unclear. CDR3 length: 12 residues. The V gene lost 4 bases and the J gene lost 4 bases, with 7 bases spanning the gap. Germline-derived CDR1 and CDR2 are SGHDT and YYEEEE. The CDR3 nucleotides are TGTGCCAGCAGCCCTAGAGCAGATACGCAGTATTTT. Its translation: CASSPRADTQYF.

This clone was counted between two and nine times. The rearrangement joins TRBV10-3 to TRBJ1-6; 8 bases are a match to TRBD1. J gave up 10 bases and V 6 bases, and 8 bases lay outside the gene matches. The CDR3 has 14 residues. Germline values: CDR1 ENHRY, CDR2 SYGVKD. The CDR3 loop reads CAIRDRDLGSPLHF. In DNA form, the CDR3 reads TGTGCCATCAGGGACAGGGACCTCGGGTCACCCCTCCACTTT.

V gene TRBV25-1 combines with J gene TRBJ2-2, with 7 bases matching TRBD1. Germline V CDR1 and CDR2: MGHDK, SYGVNS. The CDR3 spans 16 residues. Trimming cost V 3 bases and J 0 bases; bases outside gene matches: 4. The CDR3, as DNA: TGTGCCAGCAGTGATCCCGGGACAGCGAACACCGGGGAGCTGTTTTTT. It encodes CASSDPGTANTGELFF.

This clone was detected only a few times. The chain recombines TRBV5-5 with TRBJ1-6; 9 positions match TRBD1. After removal of 4 bases from V and 4 bases from J, the junction contained 9 bases not matched to a gene. The CDR3 totals 17 residues. The germline V gene has CDR1 SGHKS and CDR2 YYEKEE (reference sequence). CDR3 sequence reads: CASSPTTGGSYNSPLHF. CDR3 bases: TGTGCCAGCAGCCCTACTACAGGGGGCAGTTATAATTCACCCCTCCACTTT.

The rearrangement uses TRBV27 and TRBJ1-6; TRBD1 matches at 7 bases. CDR1 is MNHEY, CDR2 SMNVEV, per germline (reference sequence). V shed 5 bases and J 0 bases; nucleotides not matched to a gene: 7. The CDR3 spans 17 residues. CDR3 protein: CASSPLTGSSYNSPLHF. The CDR3 DNA sequence: TGTGCCAGCAGTCCCCTGACAGGGAGCTCCTATAATTCACCCCTCCACTTT.

This clone has only a few counts. V usage is TRBV2 and J usage is TRBJ2-5, with a possible D match to TRBD2 (5 bases). The DNA end is more similar to TRBJ2-7, so the J call may be wrong. The CDR3 is made up of 15 amino acids. CDR1 SNHLY and CDR2 FYNNEI come from the germline V gene. CDR3 DNA sequence: TGTGCCAGCAGTGCAGGCTTTCACCGGGATTACGAGCAGTACTTC. Protein product: CASSAGFHRDYEQYF.

The gene calls are TRBV4-1 and TRBJ1-5, with a tentative D call TRBD1 (6 bases). This CDR3 has 15 amino acids. The germline V and J ends were trimmed by 3 bases and 7 bases, with 16 bases remaining between them. The germline V gene encodes CDR1 MGHRA and CDR2 YSYEKL. Here the CDR3 reads CASSQRGEGGQPQHF. The CDR3 DNA is TGCGCCAGCAGCCAGAGGGGGGAGGGAGGGCAGCCCCAGCATTTT.

This clone came up a few times. The V gene is TRBV7-9, the J gene TRBJ2-3; D perhaps matches TRBD2 (6 bases). Per germline, CDR1 SEHNR and CDR2 FQNEAQ (reference sequence). The CDR3 is made up of 12 amino acids. Between the trimmed V and J ends, which lost 8 bases and 2 bases, there was a span of 8 bases. The CDR3 loop is CASGGYTDTQYF. DNA for the CDR3: TGTGCCAGCGGGGGGTACACAGATACGCAGTATTTT.

V gene TRBV5-1 combines with J gene TRBJ1-4; a possible D gene is TRBD1 (5 bases). V was trimmed by 2 bases and J by 10 bases, leaving 15 bases between them. Germline loops: CDR1 SGHRS, CDR2 YFSETQ. The CDR3 loop spans 14 amino acids. The CDR3 DNA is TGCGCCAGCAGCTTCGGGGCCAACGGGGGAAAACTGTTTTTT. Translation gives CASSFGANGGKLFF. Together with reference TRBV5-1 and TRBJ1-4, the CDR3 gives the full variable domain: KAGVTQTPRYLIKTRGQQVTLSCSPISGHRSVSWYQQTPGQGLQFLFEYFSETQRNKGNFPGRFSGRQFSNSRSEMNVSTLELGDSALYLCASSFGANGGKLFFGSGTQLSVL.

The chain is built from TRBV5-6 and TRBJ2-1; 10 bases are shared with TRBD1. The germline V gene has CDR1 SGHDT and CDR2 YYEEEE. This CDR3 has 14 residues. V shed 3 bases, J shed 7 bases, and the junction held 4 bases outside the gene matches. CDR3 coding DNA: TGTGCCAGCAGCTGGGGACAGGGGAAGAATGAGCAGTTCTTC. Encoded protein: CASSWGQGKNEQFF.

The chain has TRBV19 and TRBJ1-5; TRBD1 matches 8 bases. CDR3 length: 15 amino acids. CDR1 is LNHDA and CDR2 is SQIVND in the germline V gene (reference sequence). V shed 2 bases, J shed 6 bases, and the junction held 6 bases outside the gene matches. CDR3 in amino acids: CASSIRQGAFQPQHF. The DNA for the CDR3 is TGTGCCAGTAGTATAAGGCAGGGGGCATTTCAGCCCCAGCATTTT.

This clone was seen a few times. The chain carries TRBV9 and TRBJ2-3, with 8 nucleotides matching TRBD2. From germline, CDR1 is SGDLS and CDR2 YYNGEE. There are 18 residues in the CDR3. Trimming cost V 0 bases and J 0 bases; bases outside gene matches: 9. The CDR3 here is CASSVELAGNPSTDTQYF. The CDR3 DNA follows: TGTGCCAGCAGCGTAGAATTAGCGGGGAACCCTAGCACAGATACGCAGTATTTT. The whole variable domain, filled in from reference TRBV9 and TRBJ2-3, reads DSGVTQTPKHLITATGQRVTLRCSPRSGDLSVYWYQQSLDQGLQFLIQYYNGEERAKGNILERFSAQQFPDLHSELNLSSLELGDSALYFCASSVELAGNPSTDTQYFGPGTRLTVL.

This clone has only a few counts. V gene TRBV7-2 combines with J gene TRBJ1-5; D is undetermined. V dropped 5 bases and J dropped 4 bases, with 9 bases sitting between them. Germline-derived CDR1 and CDR2 are SGHTA and FQGNSA. The CDR3 extends over 13 amino acids. The CDR3 protein is CASSHGGNQPQHF. The DNA of the CDR3 is TGTGCCAGCAGCCATGGCGGAAATCAGCCCCAGCATTTT.

This clone was detected only a few times. This rearrangement joins TRBV7-6 to TRBJ1-1, with 7 nucleotides matching TRBD1. Germline V gene sequence: CDR1 SGHVS, CDR2 FNYEAQ. The CDR3 has 16 amino acids. V lost 6 bases, J lost 0 bases, and 10 bases stayed unmatched. The CDR3 region is CASSSGTAVMNTEAFF. CDR3 coding DNA: TGTGCCAGCAGTTCCGGGACAGCTGTTATGAACACTGAAGCTTTCTTT.

V is TRBV7-2 and J is TRBJ2-1; 7 bases map to TRBD1. The CDR3 sequence is 13 residues long. The V segment lost 2 bases and the J segment 12 bases; nucleotides outside the gene matches: 7. Germline assignment: CDR1 SGHTA and CDR2 FQGNSA. The CDR3 nucleotides are TGTGCCAGCAGCTTAAGCTCACAGGGGAGGCAGTTCTTC. Translated: CASSLSSQGRQFF.

This chain joins TRBV15 and TRBJ1-2; the D is unclear. Trimming took 0 bases from V and 0 from J, leaving 11 bases between them. Germline V CDR1 and CDR2: LNHNV, YYDKDF (reference sequence). The CDR3 consists of 16 residues. The CDR3 DNA follows: TGTGCCACCAGCAGAGATAGGAGGCAGTCTAACTATGGCTACACCTTC. This encodes CATSRDRRQSNYGYTF.

This clone was recorded only once. The chain has TRBV9 and TRBJ2-1; 12 nucleotides align to TRBD2. This CDR3 contains 14 residues. After removal of 3 bases from V and 13 bases from J, the junction contained 8 bases not matched to a gene. The germline CDR1 and CDR2 sequences are SGDLS and YYNGEE. CDR3 loop: CASSAKLAGGDQFF. The CDR3 DNA reads as TGTGCCAGCAGCGCAAAACTAGCGGGGGGCGACCAGTTCTTC.